Below, 22 T cell receptor beta chains from the same sample are listed, as sequenced in a study of CD8 T cells in ankylosing spondylitis. TCRdb processed the 5' RACE reads anew with MiXCR; each CDR3 protein has one entry. This table has some 240,000 distinct CDR3 sequences, 20% to 30% appearing once. The material sequenced was blood, either unsorted or a sorted T cell fraction (not recorded which). These TCRs come from a male donor with ankylosing spondylitis or in good health (not recorded which).

This clonotype was counted many times. The rearrangement uses TRBV20-1 and TRBJ2-5, with 8 bases aligning to TRBD2. After removal of 5 bases from V and 1 base from J, the junction contained 3 bases not matched to a gene. The CDR3 runs to 13 residues. Germline CDR1 is DFQATT and CDR2 is SNEGSKA (reference sequence). This chain's CDR3 is CSAVSGGQETQYF. Here the CDR3 DNA reads TGCAGTGCTGTCAGCGGGGGCCAAGAGACCCAGTACTTC.

V usage is TRBV6-1 and J usage is TRBJ2-3; D gene unclear. This CDR3 comprises 14 residues. Germline CDR1 and CDR2: MNHNS and SASEGT. Trimming removed 2 bases at V and 0 bases at J, with 6 bases between. The CDR3 loop reads CASSEKGSTDTQYF. The CDR3 DNA sequence: TGTGCCAGCAGTGAAAAGGGTAGCACAGATACGCAGTATTTT.

On this clonotype: A much larger clone is a single base away; this may be a read error. The chain employs TRBV7-2 and TRBJ2-2, with D perhaps TRBD1 (5 bases). The germline V gene has CDR1 SGHTA and CDR2 FQGNSA. This CDR3 spans 14 amino acids. V gave up 5 bases and J gave up 6 bases, with 13 bases separating them. CDR3 amino acids: CASSPPGFPGELFF. The CDR3 DNA is TGTGCCAGCAGCCCCCCAGGGTTCCCCGGGGAGCTGTTTTTT.

A word on this clonotype: At one end the junction does not follow the germline gene, possibly because of a read error. The genes are TRBV6-4 and TRBJ1-3, with D unresolved. The V gene's germline CDR1 is MRHNA and CDR2 SNTAGT. The CDR3 has 14 amino acids. The CDR3 region is CASSDFNSGNTIYF. CDR3 DNA: TGTGCCAGCAGCGACTTCAACTCTGGAAACACCATATATTTT.

This chain links TRBV20-1 with TRBJ1-6; no definite D call. Germline lookup yields CDR1 DFQATT and CDR2 SNEGSKA (reference sequence). This CDR3 has 14 amino acids. Trimming took off 5 bases at V and 10 bases at J, with 18 bases between the two ends. The CDR3, as DNA: TGCAGTGCTGCGACCTCAAGGAATTTGTCACCCCTCCACTTT. Amino acid sequence: CSAATSRNLSPLHF.

The rearrangement joins TRBV29-1 to TRBJ2-5, with 14 nucleotides matching TRBD2. Germline V gene sequence: CDR1 SQVTM, CDR2 ANQGSEA. V shed 7 bases and J 1 base; nucleotides not matched to a gene: 8. The CDR3 totals 16 residues. CDR3 DNA: TGCAGCGGGAGGACTAGCGGGGGGCCTTCCCAAGAGACCCAGTACTTC. It encodes CSGRTSGGPSQETQYF.

This clonotype was counted between two and nine times. This chain joins TRBV12-3 or TRBV12-4 and TRBJ2-7; 13 nucleotides agree with TRBD2. The V gene end was trimmed by 2 bases and the J gene end by 6 bases; junction bases not matched to a gene: 4. The CDR3 is made up of 15 amino acids. The CDR3 is CASSLTRLAGGEQYF. The CDR3 nucleotides are TGTGCCAGCAGTTTAACCCGACTAGCGGGGGGCGAGCAGTACTTC.

This clonotype was seen many times. The chain carries TRBV29-1 and TRBJ2-7, with unresolved D. This CDR3 contains 12 residues. Trimming took 4 bases from V and 2 from J, leaving 9 bases between them. Per the germline V gene, CDR1 is SQVTM and CDR2 is ANQGSEA. CDR3 protein: CSVVGRTYEQYF. CDR3 sequence (DNA): TGCAGCGTTGTGGGCAGGACCTACGAGCAGTACTTC.

In this sample, this clonotype turned up a few times. The gene calls are TRBV12-3 or TRBV12-4 and TRBJ2-7, with D possibly TRBD2 on 7 matching bases. The CDR3 spans 14 residues. The V end lost 1 base, the J end lost 6 bases, and 13 bases lay between the germline ends. The DNA for the CDR3 is TGTGCCAGCAGTTTAGGGGGGGGCGGTTTCGAGCAGTACTTC. Protein: CASSLGGGGFEQYF.

This chain joins TRBV20-1 and TRBJ1-2; D is undetermined. Germline V gene lookup returns CDR1 DFQATT and CDR2 SNEGSKA (reference sequence). Trimming shortened V by 0 bases and J by 0 bases, and 5 bases separated the two germline ends. The CDR3 consists of 13 residues. The CDR3 DNA follows: TGCAGTGCTAGAGACAGTTCTAACTATGGCTACACCTTC. Translating gives CSARDSSNYGYTF.

This clonotype was seen a few times. The rearrangement uses TRBV12-3 or TRBV12-4 and TRBJ2-3; 10 bases match TRBD1. The CDR3 is made up of 12 amino acids. Germline trimming cut 5 bases from V and 9 bases from J; bases unmatched to any gene: 2. CDR3 amino acids: CASSLGQGTQYF. The CDR3 nucleotides are TGTGCCAGCAGTCTGGGACAGGGGACGCAGTATTTT.

This chain uses TRBV12-3 or TRBV12-4 with TRBJ2-7, with unresolved D. V was clipped by 5 bases and J by 1 base, with 18 bases between them. CDR3 size: 16 residues. CDR3 sequence (DNA): TGTGCCAGCAGTACCTTAGGATGGCCCCCTTCCTACGAGCAGTACTTC. Translated: CASSTLGWPPSYEQYF.

In its sample, this clonotype was seen many times. The CDR3 DNA sequence: TGTGCCACCAGCAGGGGGGGGGTACAGGCAGATACGCAGTATTTT. It specifies CATSRGGVQADTQYF. The chain has TRBV15 and TRBJ2-3; 7 bases match TRBD2. V lost 3 bases, J lost 4 bases, and 7 bases stayed unmatched. The CDR3 sequence is 15 residues long. Germline CDR1 and CDR2: LNHNV and YYDKDF (reference sequence).

As DNA, the CDR3 is TGCAGTGCTACCAGGGTTAACACTGAAGCTTTCTTT. Its translation is CSATRVNTEAFF. The chain carries TRBV20-1 and TRBJ1-1; a possible D gene is TRBD1 (5 bases). The CDR3 has 12 amino acids. V lost 4 bases and J lost 2, with 8 bases in between. Germline V gives CDR1 DFQATT, CDR2 SNEGSKA (reference sequence).

The V call is TRBV20-1, the J call TRBJ2-5; D possibly corresponds to TRBD2 (5 bases). Germline assignment: CDR1 DFQATT and CDR2 SNEGSKA (reference sequence). The CDR3 covers 15 residues. V was pared by 6 bases and J by 2 bases, with 19 bases between. The CDR3 coding sequence is TGCAGTGCCCCTCCGATGAGGGTTGGGCAAGAGACCCAGTACTTC. Translating it yields CSAPPMRVGQETQYF.

The chain is built from TRBV6-1 and TRBJ1-4; no firm D call. Between the trimmed V and J ends, which lost 5 bases and 2 bases, there was a span of 9 bases. The CDR3 extends over 14 amino acids. Germline-derived CDR1 and CDR2 are MNHNS and SASEGT. The CDR3 spells CASSRTDTNEKLFF. The CDR3 nucleotides read TGTGCCAGCAGTCGGACTGACACTAATGAAAAACTGTTTTTT.

This clonotype was counted ten times or more. The chain combines TRBV20-1 with TRBJ2-7; weak D call: TRBD2 (5 bases). This CDR3 is built from 14 residues. CDR1 is DFQATT and CDR2 is SNEGSKA in the germline V gene (reference sequence). With 0 bases removed from V and 4 bases from J, the gap between germline ends came to 13 bases. The CDR3 DNA sequence: TGCAGTGCTAGAGATAGCGTAGGCCCTTACGAGCAGTACTTC. The encoded protein is CSARDSVGPYEQYF.

V and J are TRBV10-3 and TRBJ2-3; weak D call: TRBD2 (7 bases). This CDR3 spans 19 amino acids. The V end lost 7 bases, the J end lost 2 bases, and 28 bases lay between the germline ends. CDR1 ENHRY and CDR2 SYGVKD come from the germline V gene. In nucleotides, the CDR3 is TGTGCCATCACCCGGACAGCGATTGGGGGGGGGGGACCCACAGATACGCAGTATTTT. This codes for CAITRTAIGGGGPTDTQYF.

The V call is TRBV7-9, the J call TRBJ2-7; D perhaps matches TRBD1 (5 bases). CDR1 is SEHNR and CDR2 is FQNEAQ in the germline V gene (reference sequence). Deletions cut 2 bases from V and 0 bases from J, with 8 bases between. CDR3 length: 14 amino acids. In DNA, the CDR3 is TGTGCCAGCAGCTTACCAGGGTTCTCCTACGAGCAGTACTTC. Its translation is CASSLPGFSYEQYF.

This clonotype was counted ten times or more. The chain employs TRBV24-1 and TRBJ1-1; weak D call: TRBD1 (5 bases). The CDR3 loop spans 11 amino acids. The V and J ends lost 4 bases and 9 bases respectively, with 8 bases between them. Germline values: CDR1 KGHDR, CDR2 SFDVKD. In DNA form, the CDR3 reads TGTGCCACCAGTGACCAGGGAAAAGCTTTCTTT. This encodes CATSDQGKAFF.

This clonotype has ten or more counts. The V gene is TRBV9, the J gene TRBJ1-2; perhaps TRBD1 as D (5 bases). The CDR3 totals 15 residues. Trimming left V 2 bases short and J 6 bases short, with 17 bases between. Germline-derived CDR1 and CDR2 are SGDLS and YYNGEE. DNA of the CDR3: TGTGCCAGCAGCGTTTCGCCGGGGCGGTATAATGGCTACACCTTC. Its protein is CASSVSPGRYNGYTF.

In this sample, this clonotype turned up a few times. The chain couples TRBV20-1 to TRBJ2-5; 14 nucleotides line up with TRBD2. V dropped 0 bases and J dropped 5; count of bases not matched to a gene: 14. The germline V gene encodes CDR1 DFQATT and CDR2 SNEGSKA (reference sequence). CDR3 length equals 19 residues. For the CDR3, the DNA is TGCAGTGCTAGAGATCCTCGACTAGCGGGGGGGAAGGGATGGGAGACCCAGTACTTC. Its translation is CSARDPRLAGGKGWETQYF.